This entry lists 3 T cell receptor beta chains sequenced from one sample in a study of beta chain features in type 1 diabetes. Of the isolated RNA, all was reverse transcribed, and so the sequenced material was expressed TCRB transcripts. TCRdb keeps only in-frame clones here, not all; method: immunoSEQ multiplex PCR. Among under 950,000 clones listed, roughly a sixth were seen once. Sequencing input: naive CD4+ T cells from blood. These receptors were obtained from a woman between 18 and 29 years old in good health.

The V call is TRBV27, the J call TRBJ2-1; D is unresolved. Germline V gives CDR1 MNHEY, CDR2 SMNVEV (reference sequence). This CDR3 has 14 amino acids. Deletions cut 5 bases from V and 0 bases from J, with 8 bases between. The CDR3 is CASSASLSYNEQFF. DNA of the CDR3: TGTGCCAGCAGTGCATCCCTCTCCTACAATGAGCAGTTCTTC.

V and J are TRBV5-1 and TRBJ2-1; possibly TRBD2 for D (6 bases). Germline CDR1 reads SGHRS; CDR2 reads YFSETQ. This CDR3 is 15 amino acids long. V lost 5 bases to trimming and J lost 0 bases, with 12 bases between them. The CDR3 region has the DNA TGCGCCAGCAGGGTGGACGGGAGCTCCTACAATGAGCAGTTCTTC. Its protein product is CASRVDGSSYNEQFF. The full variable domain, in which reference TRBV5-1 and TRBJ2-1 provide the parts outside the CDR3, is KAGVTQTPRYLIKTRGQQVTLSCSPISGHRSVSWYQQTPGQGLQFLFEYFSETQRNKGNFPGRFSGRQFSNSRSEMNVSTLELGDSALYLCASRVDGSSYNEQFFGPGTRLTVL.

V gene TRBV2 combines with J gene TRBJ2-1; possible D gene TRBD1, 6 bases. V lost 1 base and J 12 bases, leaving 13 bases between the germline ends. The CDR3 covers 13 residues. CDR1 is SNHLY and CDR2 is FYNNEI in the germline V gene. The CDR3 loop is CASSEVGGPGQFF. For the CDR3, the DNA is TGTGCCAGCAGTGAAGTTGGGGGCCCGGGGCAGTTCTTC.